Each of the 18 T cell receptor beta chains below was sequenced from the same sample in a study of CD8 T cells in Susac syndrome. Reverse transcription used about 0.45 to 1 ug RNA and random hexamers. Using its own MiXCR run on the immunoSEQ multiplex PCR reads, TCRdb lists one record per CDR3 protein. This table holds about 140,000 distinct CDR3 sequences, around 95% found once. The material sequenced was CD4+ T cells from PBMCs. All receptors come from a human donor with Susac syndrome.

The rearrangement links TRBV30 to TRBJ1-2, with 7 bases that match TRBD1. The CDR3 contains 14 residues. CDR1 and CDR2 (germline): GTSNPN, SVGIG (reference sequence). With 8 bases clipped from V and 8 bases from J, the junction kept 17 bases outside the gene matches. DNA for the CDR3: TGTGCCCGCGAACGGGGACAGACAGCAAGGGGCTACACCTTC. Amino acid sequence: CARERGQTARGYTF.

The J gene is TRBJ1-2, the V gene TRBV18; D is unclear. Germline CDR1 is KGHSH and CDR2 is LQKENI. Trimming removed 5 bases from V and 5 bases from J, with 18 bases in between. The CDR3 extends over 15 amino acids. This chain's CDR3 is CASSANRESWYGYTF. In DNA form, the CDR3 reads TGTGCCAGCTCAGCAAATCGGGAGTCCTGGTATGGCTACACCTTC.

This chain uses TRBV20-1 with TRBJ1-1; TRBD1 might be the D (6 bases). V shed 1 base and J shed 6 bases, with 9 bases lying between them. CDR1 and CDR2 (germline): DFQATT, SNEGSKA (reference sequence). The CDR3 extends over 12 amino acids. CDR3 sequence reads: CSARVQGPEAFF. The CDR3 DNA is TGCAGTGCTAGAGTTCAGGGGCCTGAAGCTTTCTTT.

The chain employs TRBV5-1 and TRBJ1-2; perhaps TRBD1 as D (5 bases). V dropped 0 bases and J dropped 4 bases, with 10 bases sitting between them. The germline CDR1 and CDR2 sequences are SGHRS and YFSETQ. The CDR3 loop spans 14 amino acids. CDR3: CASSLGDSLYGYTF. DNA for the CDR3: TGCGCCAGCAGCTTGGGTGACAGTCTCTATGGCTACACCTTC.

This clonotype has only a few counts. This chain connects TRBV3-1 to TRBJ2-3, with unresolved D. Looked up from germline, CDR1 is LGHDT and CDR2 is YNNKEL (reference sequence). The V gene lost 2 bases and the J gene lost 5 bases, with 8 bases spanning the gap. The CDR3 covers 13 residues. The DNA of the CDR3 is TGTGCCAGCAGCCAATCTGGGGTAGATACGCAGTATTTT. Translating gives CASSQSGVDTQYF.

The CDR3 here is CASTLLSAGGLTDTQYF. In DNA, the CDR3 is TGTGCCAGCACTCTACTTTCAGCGGGGGGCCTCACAGATACGCAGTATTTT. The chain joins TRBV2 to TRBJ2-3; TRBD2 agrees at 9 bases. Per germline, CDR1 SNHLY and CDR2 FYNNEI. V lost 7 bases and J lost 2; bases outside the gene matches: 13. There are 17 residues in the CDR3.

This chain connects TRBV7-9 to TRBJ1-1; D not certain. V lost 5 bases to trimming and J lost 6 bases, with 13 bases between them. The CDR3 totals 13 residues. CDR1 is SEHNR and CDR2 is FQNEAQ in the germline V gene (reference sequence). The CDR3 here is CASSITGFAEAFF. In nucleotides, the CDR3 is TGTGCCAGCAGCATAACGGGTTTCGCTGAAGCTTTCTTT.

V usage is TRBV28 and J usage is TRBJ2-7; the D gene is possibly TRBD2 (7 bases). Trimming removed 6 bases from V and 0 bases from J, with 9 bases in between. This CDR3 region has 13 residues. The germline gives CDR1 MDHEN, CDR2 SYDVKM. CDR3 protein: CASRGGASYEQYF. The CDR3 DNA follows: TGTGCCAGCAGGGGGGGGGCCTCCTACGAGCAGTACTTC.

This clonotype was seen more than once but under ten times. V is TRBV20-1 and J is TRBJ1-1; D ambiguous. The length of the CDR3 is 10 residues. Germline V gene data show CDR1 as DFQATT and CDR2 as SNEGSKA (reference sequence). Trimming stripped 2 bases from V and 4 bases from J, with 2 bases between. CDR3 bases: TGCAGTGCTAGACGCACTGAAGCTTTCTTT. Amino acids: CSARRTEAFF.

The CDR3 is CASNLGGRPNTEAFF. As DNA, the CDR3 is TGTGCCAGCAACCTTGGGGGCAGACCGAACACTGAAGCTTTCTTT. The chain joins TRBV12-3 or TRBV12-4 to TRBJ1-1; possible D gene TRBD1, 6 bases. Trimming shortened V by 7 bases and J by 1 base, and 16 bases separated the two germline ends. There are 15 residues in the CDR3.

The chain is built from TRBV20-1 and TRBJ2-6; 9 positions match TRBD1. The V gene end was trimmed by 3 bases and the J gene end by 2 bases; junction bases not matched to a gene: 11. The CDR3 sequence is 18 residues long. CDR1 is DFQATT, CDR2 SNEGSKA, per germline (reference sequence). The CDR3 coding sequence is TGCAGTGCTAGTTCTACCGGGACAGGGAGACCTGGGGCCAACGTCCTGACTTTC. Protein sequence: CSASSTGTGRPGANVLTF.

V and J are TRBV3-1 and TRBJ2-7; tentative D call: TRBD2 (6 bases). The CDR3 covers 13 residues. With 4 bases removed from V and 3 bases from J, the gap between germline ends came to 10 bases. The germline CDR1 and CDR2 sequences are LGHDT and YNNKEL (reference sequence). The CDR3 nucleotides read TGTGCCAGCAGCCTGGGGGGAGTCTACGAGCAGTACTTC. Translating it yields CASSLGGVYEQYF.

This clonotype was seen just once. The CDR3 is CAIKRGGGSEQFF. As DNA, the CDR3 is TGTGCCATCAAGCGGGGGGGCGGGAGCGAGCAGTTCTTC. This chain connects TRBV10-3 to TRBJ2-1; TRBD2 matches at 10 bases. Trimming at V came to 7 bases and at J to 10 bases, leaving 7 bases not matched to a gene. CDR3 length equals 13 residues. CDR1 and CDR2 (germline): ENHRY, SYGVKD.

The rearrangement uses TRBV30 and TRBJ1-2; D unclear. With 2 bases removed from V and 7 bases from J, the gap between germline ends came to 8 bases. This CDR3 spans 11 amino acids. Germline CDR1 GTSNPN, CDR2 SVGIG (reference sequence). Written as DNA, the CDR3 is TGTGCCTGGAGTCCCCTTCGTGGCTACACCTTC. Translating gives CAWSPLRGYTF.

The chain combines TRBV12-3 or TRBV12-4 with TRBJ1-5; tentative D call: TRBD1 (5 bases). Trimming removed 6 bases from V and 7 bases from J, with 13 bases in between. This CDR3 has 13 residues. The CDR3 DNA follows: TGTGCCAGCAGGGCCGGGACTTTACAGCCCCAGCATTTT. Translation gives CASRAGTLQPQHF.

The chain couples TRBV10-3 to TRBJ1-2; D call uncertain. The CDR3 contains 12 residues. V lost 3 bases to trimming and J lost 2 bases, with 4 bases between them. Per the germline V gene, CDR1 is ENHRY and CDR2 is SYGVKD. The CDR3 DNA follows: TGTGCCATCAGTGAAAGAAACTATGGCTACACCTTC. Translated: CAISERNYGYTF.

This clonotype was counted once. This chain uses TRBV18 with TRBJ1-1, with TRBD1 matching 10 bases. V lost 8 bases and J lost 1; bases outside the gene matches: 1. Looked up from germline, CDR1 is KGHSH and CDR2 is LQKENI. The CDR3 extends over 13 amino acids. The CDR3 is CASRDRGNTEAFF. CDR3 coding DNA: TGTGCCAGCCGGGACAGGGGGAACACTGAAGCTTTCTTT.

The rearrangement links TRBV25-1 to TRBJ2-1; perhaps TRBD2 as D (7 bases). V was cut by 2 bases and J by 8 bases, with 13 bases left in between. The CDR3 covers 14 residues. Germline V CDR1 and CDR2: MGHDK, SYGVNS. Here the CDR3 DNA reads TGTGCCAGCAGTGAAGGGGGGGCCGTCGATGAGCAGTTCTTC. Its protein is CASSEGGAVDEQFF.